The T cell receptor beta chain described here comes from a study of metastatic and nonmetastatic thyroid tumors (dated by TCRdb to about 2020). The study in broad terms: The researchers compared repertoires between peripheral blood samples and tumor or nodule tissue samples from patients with malignant or benign thyroid disease. Results the study describes overall, beyond this receptor: In both blood and tumor samples, TCR beta diversity was reported to be significantly higher in malignant tumors than in benign nodules.

This clone occurred many times. What antigen it recognizes has not been identified. Per-base qualities were not stored, and no clone one base away is much larger. V is clipped by 2 bases and J by 4 bases, and the sequence between their germline boundaries is 12 bases long. Sequences LGHDT (CDR1) and YNNKEL (CDR2) are obtained from the germline V gene (reference sequence). The CDR3 runs 15 amino acids, cysteine and phenylalanine included. Solely the CDR3 DNA is kept, with 45 bases framed from the first base. No treatment had been received by any patient before thyroid surgery. The study retrospectively analysed patient clinical samples collected from 2012 to 2018 using T-cell receptor beta sequencing. The library was built by means of PCR. The sequencing machine was an Illumina HiSeq 4000. High-throughput sequencing was used to profile the TCR beta-chain CDR3 region of each patient. As for the original processing: The researchers built a classifier to tell apart papillary thyroid cancer patients with distant metastasis, based on CDR3 differences among clinicopathological groups. The Shannon index was used to measure repertoire diversity, and the Morisita-Horn index was used to measure how similar tumor and blood repertoires were. Clones were called with MiXCR by TCRdb after fastp trimmed the public reads at Q25, and only in-frame beta chains were retained. Clone size and V and J calls follow TCRdb, not the original study. In all, the sample holds fewer than 45,000 clones, and roughly 12% of those were seen once. The top ten constitute roughly 9.5% of the sample.

This receptor was identified in a female donor with papillary thyroid cancer or a benign thyroid nodule (not recorded which). Some clones in this sample may be carry-over from other donors' samples. The sequence links TRBV3-1 to TRBJ1-3; TRBD1 is perhaps the D gene, given 5 matching bases. The sample consisted of blood. The sequenced DNA is TGTGCCAGCAGCCAACAGGGCGCGGAAGGAAACACCATATATTTT. Translation gives CASSQQGAEGNTIYF.